One and the same sample provided the 11 T cell receptor beta chains below, sequenced in a study of blood T cell repertoires in COVID-19. Sequencing was performed with immunoSEQ multiplex PCR; in TCRdb, only in-frame clones are kept and a portion is missing. Here the sample spans roughly 260,000 clones, 83% being singletons. Sample: PBMCs or T cells enriched from blood (not recorded which). These receptors were collected from a woman in her thirties or forties who had been exposed to COVID-19.

On this clone: Other DNA sequences in this sample translate to the same CDR3. This CDR3 is CASSSDRNTEAFF. CDR3 DNA: TGTGCCAGCAGCTCCGACAGGAACACTGAAGCTTTCTTT. This sequence joins TRBV13 and TRBJ1-1, with D tentatively TRBD1 (5 bases). Trimming took off 4 bases at V and 1 base at J, with 7 bases between the two ends. CDR3 size: 13 residues. CDR1 is PRHDT and CDR2 is FYEKMQ in the germline V gene (reference sequence).

The chain recombines TRBV3-1 (or the pseudogene TRBV3-2) with TRBJ2-1, with TRBD2 matching 10 bases. This CDR3 is 16 amino acids long. V was pared by 5 bases and J by 7 bases, with 11 bases of the junction left unmatched. CDR1 is LGHDT and CDR2 is YNNKEL in the germline V gene (reference sequence). The CDR3 DNA reads TGTGCCAGCAGCGCACAAAGCGGGGGGGCCTGGAATGAGCAGTTCTTC. It translates to CASSAQSGGAWNEQFF.

There are a few counts of this clone. The chain couples TRBV7-3 to TRBJ2-3; 7 nucleotides line up with TRBD1. CDR1 SGHTA and CDR2 FQGTGA come from the germline V gene. The V segment lost 5 bases and the J segment 1 base; nucleotides outside the gene matches: 3. CDR3 length equals 14 residues. The CDR3 region is CASSAQGGTDTQYF. Here the CDR3 DNA reads TGTGCCAGCAGCGCGCAGGGGGGCACAGATACGCAGTATTTT.

The chain links TRBV7-9 to TRBJ2-5, with 9 bases fitting TRBD2. Germline V lookup: CDR1 SEHNR, CDR2 FQNEAQ (reference sequence). V gave up 5 bases and J gave up 3 bases; unmatched junction bases: 7. CDR3 size: 15 residues. The CDR3: CASSPRLADKETQYF. CDR3 sequence (DNA): TGTGCCAGCAGCCCTCGACTAGCGGACAAAGAGACCCAGTACTTC.

The sample holds a few counts of this clone. The chain has TRBV10-3 and TRBJ1-3; tentatively, D is TRBD1 (5 bases). The V gene's germline CDR1 is ENHRY and CDR2 SYGVKD. The CDR3 loop spans 14 amino acids. V shed 3 bases and J shed 4 bases, with 10 bases lying between them. The CDR3 DNA reads as TGTGCCATCAGTGAAGGGGTCGGGGGAAACACCATATATTTT. Translated, it gives CAISEGVGGNTIYF.

The rearrangement joins TRBV11-3 to TRBJ2-1, with 7 positions matching TRBD2. The ends lost 2 bases at V and 2 bases at J; junction bases unmatched: 6. The CDR3 totals 16 residues. Germline CDR1 SGHNT, CDR2 YENEEA. CDR3 loop: CASSLNQGGTYNEQFF. As DNA, the CDR3 is TGTGCCAGCAGCTTAAATCAGGGAGGGACCTACAATGAGCAGTTCTTC.

The gene calls are TRBV11-2 and TRBJ2-7; TRBD1 aligns across 8 bases. This CDR3 has 15 amino acids. V lost 5 bases, J lost 2 bases, and 8 bases stayed unmatched. CDR1 is SGHAT, CDR2 FQNNGV, per germline. CDR3 sequence (DNA): TGTGCCAGCAGCCCTAGGGGGACAGGAGCCTACGAGCAGTACTTC. It specifies CASSPRGTGAYEQYF.

This chain joins TRBV7-8 and TRBJ2-1; 10 nucleotides align to TRBD2. J lost 6 bases, V lost 3 bases, and 8 bases had no gene match. The CDR3 is 16 residues long. Germline V gene lookup returns CDR1 SGHVS and CDR2 FQNEAQ. DNA of the CDR3: TGTGCCAGCAGCTTGCAGGGACTAGCGTTAGGCAATGAGCAGTTCTTC. Translation: CASSLQGLALGNEQFF. The full variable domain, completed using reference TRBV7-8 and TRBJ2-1, is GAGVSQSPRYKVAKRGQDVALRCDPISGHVSLFWYQQALGQGPEFLTYFQNEAQLDKSGLPSDRFFAERPEGSVSTLKIQRTQQEDSAVYLCASSLQGLALGNEQFFGPGTRLTVL.

This chain uses TRBV7-2 with TRBJ2-1, with 7 bases lining up with TRBD2. The CDR3 has 14 amino acids. Looked up from germline, CDR1 is SGHTA and CDR2 is FQGNSA. The V gene end was trimmed by 5 bases and the J gene end by 10 bases; junction bases not matched to a gene: 11. The CDR3 bases are TGTGCCAGCAGCCCTCTGGGGGGGGTAGCGGAGCAGTTCTTC. Its translation is CASSPLGGVAEQFF.

This clone has a single count. This chain uses TRBV4-2 with TRBJ2-7; no reliable D call. The CDR3 is 17 residues long. Per the germline V gene, CDR1 is LGHNA and CDR2 is YNFKEQ. V lost 0 bases and J lost 4, with 19 bases in between. The CDR3 nucleotides are TGTGCCAGCAGCCAAGATCAAATACCCGGGTTGGCGTACGAGCAGTACTTC. It encodes CASSQDQIPGLAYEQYF.

This chain connects TRBV6-1 to TRBJ1-6; D is ambiguous. Germline CDR1 is MNHNS and CDR2 is SASEGT. The CDR3 consists of 18 residues. V shed 2 bases and J shed 0 bases, with 14 bases lying between them. The CDR3 loop reads CASSEPLGASSYNSPLHF. The CDR3 DNA is TGTGCCAGCAGTGAACCTTTGGGCGCGAGCTCCTATAATTCACCCCTCCACTTT.